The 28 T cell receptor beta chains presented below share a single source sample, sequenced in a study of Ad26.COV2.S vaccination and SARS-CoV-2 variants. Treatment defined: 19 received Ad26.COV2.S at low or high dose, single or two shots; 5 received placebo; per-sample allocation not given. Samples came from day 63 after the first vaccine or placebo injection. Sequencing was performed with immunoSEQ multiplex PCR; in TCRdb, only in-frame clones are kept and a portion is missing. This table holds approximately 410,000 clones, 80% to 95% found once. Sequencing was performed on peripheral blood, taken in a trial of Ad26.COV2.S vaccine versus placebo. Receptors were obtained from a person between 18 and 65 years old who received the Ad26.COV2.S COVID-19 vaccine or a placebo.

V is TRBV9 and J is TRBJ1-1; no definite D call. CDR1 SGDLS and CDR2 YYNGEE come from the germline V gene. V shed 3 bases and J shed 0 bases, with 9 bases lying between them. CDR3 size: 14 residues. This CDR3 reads CASSAQIMNTEAFF. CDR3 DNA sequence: TGTGCCAGCAGCGCCCAAATAATGAACACTGAAGCTTTCTTT.

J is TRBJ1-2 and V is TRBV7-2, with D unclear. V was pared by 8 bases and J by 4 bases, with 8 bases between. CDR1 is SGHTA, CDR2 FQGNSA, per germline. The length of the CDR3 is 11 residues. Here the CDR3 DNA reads TGTGCCAGCGGCGGCGGCTATGGCTACACCTTC. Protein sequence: CASGGGYGYTF.

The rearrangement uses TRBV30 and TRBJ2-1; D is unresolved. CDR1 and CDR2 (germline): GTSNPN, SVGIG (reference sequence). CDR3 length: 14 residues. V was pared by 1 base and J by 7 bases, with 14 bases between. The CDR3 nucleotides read TGTGCCTGGAGTGGAGGAAGGGTAGGGAATGAGCAGTTCTTC. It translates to CAWSGGRVGNEQFF.

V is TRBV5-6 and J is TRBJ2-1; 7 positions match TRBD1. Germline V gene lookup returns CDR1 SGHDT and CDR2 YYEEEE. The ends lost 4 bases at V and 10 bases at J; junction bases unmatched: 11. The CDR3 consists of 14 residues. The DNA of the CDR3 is TGTGCCAGCAGCCCCCTCGACAGGGTACACGAGCAGTTCTTC. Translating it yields CASSPLDRVHEQFF. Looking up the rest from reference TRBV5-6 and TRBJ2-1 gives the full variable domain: DAGVTQSPTHLIKTRGQQVTLRCSPKSGHDTVSWYQQALGQGPQFIFQYYEEEERQRGNFPDRFSGHQFPNYSSELNVNALLLGDSALYLCASSPLDRVHEQFFGPGTRLTVL.

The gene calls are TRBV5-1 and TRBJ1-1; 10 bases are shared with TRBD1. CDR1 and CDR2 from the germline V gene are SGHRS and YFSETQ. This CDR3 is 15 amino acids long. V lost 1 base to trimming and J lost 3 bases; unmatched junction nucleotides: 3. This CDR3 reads CASSLPGTGDTEAFF. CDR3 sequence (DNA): TGCGCCAGCAGCTTGCCGGGGACAGGGGACACTGAAGCTTTCTTT.

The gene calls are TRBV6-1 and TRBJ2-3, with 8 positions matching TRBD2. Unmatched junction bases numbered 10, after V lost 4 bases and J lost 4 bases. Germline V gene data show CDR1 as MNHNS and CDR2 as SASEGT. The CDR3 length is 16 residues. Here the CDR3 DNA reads TGTGCCAGCAGTGCGGGGGGGCCTCTGGGCGCAGATACGCAGTATTTT. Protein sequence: CASSAGGPLGADTQYF.

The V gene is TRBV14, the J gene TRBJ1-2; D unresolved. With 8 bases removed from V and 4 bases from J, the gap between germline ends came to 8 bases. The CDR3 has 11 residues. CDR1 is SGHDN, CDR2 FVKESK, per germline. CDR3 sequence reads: CASGLGYGYTF. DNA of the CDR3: TGTGCCAGCGGACTCGGCTATGGCTACACCTTC.

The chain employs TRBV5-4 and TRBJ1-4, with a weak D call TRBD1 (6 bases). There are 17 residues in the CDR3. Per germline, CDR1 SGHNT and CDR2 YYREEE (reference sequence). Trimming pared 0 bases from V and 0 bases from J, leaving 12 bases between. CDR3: CASSLGVRGSTNEKLFF. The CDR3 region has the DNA TGTGCCAGCAGCTTGGGAGTCAGGGGATCAACTAATGAAAAACTGTTTTTT.

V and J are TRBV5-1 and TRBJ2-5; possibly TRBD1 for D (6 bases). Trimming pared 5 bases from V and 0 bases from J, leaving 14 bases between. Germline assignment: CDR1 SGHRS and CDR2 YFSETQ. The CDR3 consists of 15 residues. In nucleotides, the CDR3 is TGCGCCAGCAGGGAACAGGGCAGGTACCAAGAGACCCAGTACTTC. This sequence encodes CASREQGRYQETQYF.

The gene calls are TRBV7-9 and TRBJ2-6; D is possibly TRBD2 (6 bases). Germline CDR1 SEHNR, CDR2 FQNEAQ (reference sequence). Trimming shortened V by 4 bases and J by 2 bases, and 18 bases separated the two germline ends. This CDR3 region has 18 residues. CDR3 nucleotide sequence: TGTGCCAGCAGCTCAGGGAGGCTCGCCTCTGCTGGGGCCAACGTCCTGACTTTC. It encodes CASSSGRLASAGANVLTF.

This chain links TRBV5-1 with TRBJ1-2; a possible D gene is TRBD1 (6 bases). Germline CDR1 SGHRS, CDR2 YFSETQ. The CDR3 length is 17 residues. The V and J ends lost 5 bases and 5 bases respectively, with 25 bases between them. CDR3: CASSSQYPGTQGYGYTF. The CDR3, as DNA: TGCGCCAGCAGTTCCCAATACCCAGGGACACAAGGATATGGCTACACCTTC. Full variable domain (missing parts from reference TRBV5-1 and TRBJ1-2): KAGVTQTPRYLIKTRGQQVTLSCSPISGHRSVSWYQQTPGQGLQFLFEYFSETQRNKGNFPGRFSGRQFSNSRSEMNVSTLELGDSALYLCASSSQYPGTQGYGYTFGSGTRLTVV.

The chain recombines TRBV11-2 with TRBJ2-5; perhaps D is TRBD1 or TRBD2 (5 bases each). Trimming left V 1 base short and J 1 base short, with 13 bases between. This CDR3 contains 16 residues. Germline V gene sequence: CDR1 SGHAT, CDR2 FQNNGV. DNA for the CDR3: TGTGCCAGCAGCTTAGGCCCGGGACGGAGCCAAGAGACCCAGTACTTC. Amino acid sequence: CASSLGPGRSQETQYF.

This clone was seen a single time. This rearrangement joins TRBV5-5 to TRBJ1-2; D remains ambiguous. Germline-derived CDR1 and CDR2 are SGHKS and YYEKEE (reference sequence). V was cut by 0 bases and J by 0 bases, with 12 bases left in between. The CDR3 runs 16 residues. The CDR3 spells CASSLAPTETNYGYTF. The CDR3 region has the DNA TGTGCCAGCAGCTTGGCCCCGACCGAAACTAACTATGGCTACACCTTC.

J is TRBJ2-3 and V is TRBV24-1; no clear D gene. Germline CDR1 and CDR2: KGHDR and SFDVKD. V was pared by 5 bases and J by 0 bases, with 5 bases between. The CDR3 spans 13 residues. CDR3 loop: CATSGGSTDTQYF. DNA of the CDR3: TGTGCCACCAGTGGCGGCAGCACAGATACGCAGTATTTT.

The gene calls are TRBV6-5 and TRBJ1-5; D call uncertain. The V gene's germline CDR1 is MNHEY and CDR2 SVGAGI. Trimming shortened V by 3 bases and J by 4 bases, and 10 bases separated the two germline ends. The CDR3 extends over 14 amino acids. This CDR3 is CASSYHRQNQPQHF. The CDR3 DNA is TGTGCCAGCAGTTATCATCGTCAGAATCAGCCCCAGCATTTT.

The CDR3 reads CASTRTQYSNQPQHF. For the CDR3, the DNA is TGTGCCAGTACTCGGACGCAGTATAGCAATCAGCCCCAGCATTTT. The chain links TRBV19 to TRBJ1-5, with D unclear. This CDR3 is 15 amino acids long. Per germline, CDR1 LNHDA and CDR2 SQIVND (reference sequence). V shed 7 bases and J shed 0 bases, with 13 bases lying between them.

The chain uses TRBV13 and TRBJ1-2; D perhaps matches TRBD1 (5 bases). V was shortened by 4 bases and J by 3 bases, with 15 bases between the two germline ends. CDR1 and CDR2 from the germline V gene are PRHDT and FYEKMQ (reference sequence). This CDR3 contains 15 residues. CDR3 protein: CASSSRGRSYYGYTF. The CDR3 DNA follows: TGTGCCAGCAGCTCTCGGGGCAGGTCTTACTATGGCTACACCTTC.

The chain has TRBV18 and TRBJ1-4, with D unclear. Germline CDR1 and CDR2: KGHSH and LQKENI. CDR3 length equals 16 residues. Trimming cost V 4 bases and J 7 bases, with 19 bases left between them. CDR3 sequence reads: CASSLAMRAGIEKLFF. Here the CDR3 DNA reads TGTGCCAGCTCACTTGCTATGAGGGCAGGCATTGAAAAACTGTTTTTT.

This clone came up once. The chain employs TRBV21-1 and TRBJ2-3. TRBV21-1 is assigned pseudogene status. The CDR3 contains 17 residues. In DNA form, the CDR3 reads TGTGCCAGCAGCAAAGGCCCGGGGCGCTTCAACACAGATACGCAGTATTTT. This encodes CASSKGPGRFNTDTQYF.

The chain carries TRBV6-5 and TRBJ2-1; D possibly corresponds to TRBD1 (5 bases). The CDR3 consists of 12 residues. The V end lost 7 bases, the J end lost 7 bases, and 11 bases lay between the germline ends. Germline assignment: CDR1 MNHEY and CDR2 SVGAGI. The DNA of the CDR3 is TGTGCCAGCACATACAGGCGGAATGAGCAGTTCTTC. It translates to CASTYRRNEQFF.

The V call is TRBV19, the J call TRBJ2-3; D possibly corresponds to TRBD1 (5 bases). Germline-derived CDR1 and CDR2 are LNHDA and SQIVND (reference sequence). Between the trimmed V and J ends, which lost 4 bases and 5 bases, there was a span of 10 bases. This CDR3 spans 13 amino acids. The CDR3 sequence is CASSTSRGDTQYF. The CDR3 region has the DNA TGTGCCAGTAGTACTTCAAGGGGAGATACGCAGTATTTT. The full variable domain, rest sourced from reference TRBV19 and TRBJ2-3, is DGGITQSPKYLFRKEGQNVTLSCEQNLNHDAMYWYRQDPGQGLRLIYYSQIVNDFQKGDIAEGYSVSREKKESFPLTVTSAQKNPTAFYLCASSTSRGDTQYFGPGTRLTVL.

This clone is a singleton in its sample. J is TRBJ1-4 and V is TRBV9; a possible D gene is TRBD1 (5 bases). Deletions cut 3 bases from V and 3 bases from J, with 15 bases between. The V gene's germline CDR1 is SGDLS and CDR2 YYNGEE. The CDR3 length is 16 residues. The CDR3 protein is CASSDGTLPANEKLFF. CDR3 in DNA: TGTGCCAGCAGCGATGGGACGTTACCGGCTAATGAAAAACTGTTTTTT. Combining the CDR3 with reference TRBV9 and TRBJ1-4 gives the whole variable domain DSGVTQTPKHLITATGQRVTLRCSPRSGDLSVYWYQQSLDQGLQFLIQYYNGEERAKGNILERFSAQQFPDLHSELNLSSLELGDSALYFCASSDGTLPANEKLFFGSGTQLSVL.

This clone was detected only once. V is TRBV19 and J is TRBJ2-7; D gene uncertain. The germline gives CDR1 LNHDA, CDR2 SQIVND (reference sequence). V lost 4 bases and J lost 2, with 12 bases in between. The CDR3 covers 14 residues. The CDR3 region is CASSTRQGTYEQYF. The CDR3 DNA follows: TGTGCCAGTAGTACCAGACAAGGAACCTACGAGCAGTACTTC.

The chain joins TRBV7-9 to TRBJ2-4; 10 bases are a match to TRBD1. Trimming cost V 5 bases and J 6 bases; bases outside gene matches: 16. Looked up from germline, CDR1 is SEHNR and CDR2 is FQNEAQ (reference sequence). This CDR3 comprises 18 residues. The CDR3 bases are TGTGCCAGCAGCCCGGGAATAGGACCGGGACAGGGGAGAAACATTCAGTACTTC. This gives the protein CASSPGIGPGQGRNIQYF.

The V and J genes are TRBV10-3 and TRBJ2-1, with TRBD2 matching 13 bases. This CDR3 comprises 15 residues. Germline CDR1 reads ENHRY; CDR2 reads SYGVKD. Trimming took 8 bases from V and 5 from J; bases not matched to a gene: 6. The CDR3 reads CAIARLAGGNNEQFF. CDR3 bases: TGTGCCATCGCCAGACTAGCGGGGGGAAACAATGAGCAGTTCTTC.

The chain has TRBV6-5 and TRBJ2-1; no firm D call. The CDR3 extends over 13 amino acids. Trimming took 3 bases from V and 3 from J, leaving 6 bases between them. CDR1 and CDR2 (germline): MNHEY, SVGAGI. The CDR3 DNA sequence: TGTGCCAGCAGTTATTCCCTCTACAATGAGCAGTTCTTC. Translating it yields CASSYSLYNEQFF.

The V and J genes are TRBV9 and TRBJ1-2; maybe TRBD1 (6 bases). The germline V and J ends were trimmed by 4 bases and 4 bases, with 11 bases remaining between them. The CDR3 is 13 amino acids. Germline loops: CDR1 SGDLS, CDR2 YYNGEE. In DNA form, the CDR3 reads TGTGCCAGCAGCCCCAGGGGCGTCTATGGCTACACCTTC. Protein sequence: CASSPRGVYGYTF.

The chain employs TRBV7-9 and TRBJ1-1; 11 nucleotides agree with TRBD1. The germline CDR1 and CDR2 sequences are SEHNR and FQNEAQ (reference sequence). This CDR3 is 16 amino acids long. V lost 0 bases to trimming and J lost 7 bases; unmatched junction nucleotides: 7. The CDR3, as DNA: TGTGCCAGCAGCTTAGCGCAAGGACAGGGGGCAGATGAAGCTTTCTTT. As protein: CASSLAQGQGADEAFF.